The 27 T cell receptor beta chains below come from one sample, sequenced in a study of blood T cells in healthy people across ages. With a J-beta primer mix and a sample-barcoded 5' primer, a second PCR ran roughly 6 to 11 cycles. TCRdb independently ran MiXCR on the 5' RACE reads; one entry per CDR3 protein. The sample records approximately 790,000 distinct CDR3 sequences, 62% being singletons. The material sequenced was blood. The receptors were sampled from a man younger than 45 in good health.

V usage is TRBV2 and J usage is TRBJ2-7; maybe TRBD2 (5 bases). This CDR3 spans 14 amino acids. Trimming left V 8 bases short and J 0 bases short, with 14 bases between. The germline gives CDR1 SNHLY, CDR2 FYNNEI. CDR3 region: CASLREDTSYEQYF. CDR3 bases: TGTGCCAGCCTTCGGGAAGATACCTCCTACGAGCAGTACTTC.

CDR3 residues: CASSFWDRENEQFF. The CDR3 nucleotides are TGTGCCAGCAGTTTCTGGGACAGGGAGAATGAGCAGTTCTTC. J is TRBJ2-1 and V is TRBV6-6; 9 bases match TRBD1. The V gene's germline CDR1 is MNHNY and CDR2 SVGAGI (reference sequence). This CDR3 contains 14 residues. The ends lost 4 bases at V and 7 bases at J; junction bases unmatched: 5.

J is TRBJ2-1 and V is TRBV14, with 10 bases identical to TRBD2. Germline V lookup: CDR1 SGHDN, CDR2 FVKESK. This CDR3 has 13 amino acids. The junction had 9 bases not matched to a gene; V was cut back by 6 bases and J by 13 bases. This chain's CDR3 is CASSLSTSGAQFF. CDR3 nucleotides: TGTGCCAGCAGTCTATCCACTAGCGGGGCCCAGTTCTTC.

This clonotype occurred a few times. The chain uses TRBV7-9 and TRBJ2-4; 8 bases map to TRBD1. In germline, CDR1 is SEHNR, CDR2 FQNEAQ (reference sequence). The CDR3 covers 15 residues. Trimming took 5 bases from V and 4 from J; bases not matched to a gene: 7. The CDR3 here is CASSTGQELKNIQYF. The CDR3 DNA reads TGTGCCAGCAGCACGGGACAGGAGCTTAAAAACATTCAGTACTTC.

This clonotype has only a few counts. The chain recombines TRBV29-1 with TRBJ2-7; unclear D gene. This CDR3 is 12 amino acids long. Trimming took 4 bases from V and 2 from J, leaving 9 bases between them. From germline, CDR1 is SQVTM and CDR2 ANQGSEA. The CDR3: CSVVAGPYEQYF. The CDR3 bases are TGCAGCGTTGTTGCAGGCCCCTACGAGCAGTACTTC.

Written as DNA, the CDR3 is TGTGCCAGCAGTCCCTTGATGGGCGCCTTGTTCTTC. This gives the protein CASSPLMGALFF. The chain couples TRBV6-5 to TRBJ2-1; D not resolved. The length of the CDR3 is 12 residues. Between the trimmed V and J ends, which lost 5 bases and 15 bases, there was a span of 17 bases. Looked up from germline, CDR1 is MNHEY and CDR2 is SVGAGI.

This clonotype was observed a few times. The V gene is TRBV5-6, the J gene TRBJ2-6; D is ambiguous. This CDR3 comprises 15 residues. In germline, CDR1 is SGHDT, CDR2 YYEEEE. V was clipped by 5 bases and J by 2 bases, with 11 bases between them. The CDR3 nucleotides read TGTGCCAGCAGTTCAGATCCAACTGGGGCCAACGTCCTGACTTTC. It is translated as CASSSDPTGANVLTF.

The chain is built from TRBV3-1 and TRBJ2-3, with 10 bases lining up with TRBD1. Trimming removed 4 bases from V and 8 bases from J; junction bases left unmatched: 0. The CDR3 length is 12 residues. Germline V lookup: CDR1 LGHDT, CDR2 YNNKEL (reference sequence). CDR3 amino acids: CASSRDRGTQYF. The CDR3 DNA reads TGTGCCAGCAGCCGGGACAGGGGTACGCAGTATTTT.

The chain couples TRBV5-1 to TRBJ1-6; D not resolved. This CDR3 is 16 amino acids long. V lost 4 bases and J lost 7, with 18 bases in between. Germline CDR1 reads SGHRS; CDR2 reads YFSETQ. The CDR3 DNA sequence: TGCGCCAGCAGCCAGCCGGGTATCCAGTCGAATTCACCCCTCCACTTT. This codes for CASSQPGIQSNSPLHF.

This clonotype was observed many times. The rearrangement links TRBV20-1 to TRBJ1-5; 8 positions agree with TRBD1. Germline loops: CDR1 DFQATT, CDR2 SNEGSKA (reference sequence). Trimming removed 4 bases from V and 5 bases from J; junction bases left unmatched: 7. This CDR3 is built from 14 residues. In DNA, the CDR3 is TGCAGTGCTACTTCCAGACAGGGGTATCAGCCCCAGCATTTT. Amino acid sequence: CSATSRQGYQPQHF.

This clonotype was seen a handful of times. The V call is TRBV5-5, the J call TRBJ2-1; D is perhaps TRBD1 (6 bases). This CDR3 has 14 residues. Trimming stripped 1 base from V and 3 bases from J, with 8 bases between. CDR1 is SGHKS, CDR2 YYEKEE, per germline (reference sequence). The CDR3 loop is CASSLRDIYNEQFF. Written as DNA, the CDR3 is TGTGCCAGCAGCTTGCGGGACATCTACAATGAGCAGTTCTTC.

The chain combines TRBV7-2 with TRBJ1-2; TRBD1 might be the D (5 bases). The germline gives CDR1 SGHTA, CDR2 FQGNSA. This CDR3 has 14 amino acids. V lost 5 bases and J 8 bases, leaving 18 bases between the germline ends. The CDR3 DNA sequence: TGTGCCAGCAGCCGAGGGTATAACTCAGGGGGCTACACCTTC. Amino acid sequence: CASSRGYNSGGYTF.

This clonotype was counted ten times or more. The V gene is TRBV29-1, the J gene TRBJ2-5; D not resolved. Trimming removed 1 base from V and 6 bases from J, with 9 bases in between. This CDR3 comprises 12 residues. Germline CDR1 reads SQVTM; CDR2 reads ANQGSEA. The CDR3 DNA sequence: TGCAGCGTTGAAGTCAGTGCGAAGACCCAGTACTTC. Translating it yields CSVEVSAKTQYF.

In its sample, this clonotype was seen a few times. CDR3 in amino acids: CASSQDYFNSGANVLTF. DNA for the CDR3: TGCGCCAGCAGCCAAGATTACTTCAACTCTGGGGCCAACGTCCTGACTTTC. This chain links TRBV4-3 with TRBJ2-6; unclear D gene. Germline CDR1 LGHNA, CDR2 YSLEER. The V gene lost 0 bases and the J gene lost 0 bases, with 9 bases spanning the gap. This CDR3 is 17 amino acids long.

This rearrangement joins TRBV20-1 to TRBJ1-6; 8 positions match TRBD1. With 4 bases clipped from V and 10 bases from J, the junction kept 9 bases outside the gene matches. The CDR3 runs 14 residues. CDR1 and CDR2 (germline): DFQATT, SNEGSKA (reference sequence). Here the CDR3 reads CSAKEVRGLSPLHF. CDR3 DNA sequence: TGCAGTGCTAAAGAGGTCAGGGGGCTCTCACCCCTCCACTTT.

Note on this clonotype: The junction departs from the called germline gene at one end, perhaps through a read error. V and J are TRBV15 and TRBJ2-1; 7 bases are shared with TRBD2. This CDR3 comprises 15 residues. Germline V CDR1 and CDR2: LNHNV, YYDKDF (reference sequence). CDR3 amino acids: CATSRGDYSYNEQFF. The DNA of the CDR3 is TGTGCCACCAGTAGAGGGGACTATTCCTACAATGAGCAGTTCTTC.

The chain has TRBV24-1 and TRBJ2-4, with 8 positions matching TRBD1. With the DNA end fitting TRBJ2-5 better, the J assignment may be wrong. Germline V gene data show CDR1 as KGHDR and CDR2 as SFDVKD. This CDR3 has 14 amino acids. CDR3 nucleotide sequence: TGTGCCACCAGTGGAACAGGGGGAACAGAGACCCAGTACTTC. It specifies CATSGTGGTETQYF.

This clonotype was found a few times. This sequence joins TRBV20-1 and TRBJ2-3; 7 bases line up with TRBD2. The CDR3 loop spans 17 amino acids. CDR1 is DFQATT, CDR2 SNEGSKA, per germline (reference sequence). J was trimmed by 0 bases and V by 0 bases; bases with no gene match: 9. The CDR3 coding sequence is TGCAGTGCTAGAGATCTTTTTAGCGGGTCAAGCACAGATACGCAGTATTTT. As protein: CSARDLFSGSSTDTQYF.

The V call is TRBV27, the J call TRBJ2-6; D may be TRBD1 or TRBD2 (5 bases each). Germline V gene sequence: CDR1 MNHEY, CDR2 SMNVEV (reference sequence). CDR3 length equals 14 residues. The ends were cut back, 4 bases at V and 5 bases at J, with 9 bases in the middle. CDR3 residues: CASSWGRRANVLTF. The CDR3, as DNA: TGTGCCAGCAGTTGGGGGAGACGGGCCAACGTCCTGACTTTC.

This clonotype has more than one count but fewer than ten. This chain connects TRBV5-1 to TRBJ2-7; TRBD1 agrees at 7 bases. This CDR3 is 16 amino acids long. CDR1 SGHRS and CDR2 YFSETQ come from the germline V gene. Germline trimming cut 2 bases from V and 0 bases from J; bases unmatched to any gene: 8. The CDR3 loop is CASSLPPDRSSYEQYF. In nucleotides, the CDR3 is TGCGCCAGCAGCTTACCCCCGGACAGGAGCTCCTACGAGCAGTACTTC.

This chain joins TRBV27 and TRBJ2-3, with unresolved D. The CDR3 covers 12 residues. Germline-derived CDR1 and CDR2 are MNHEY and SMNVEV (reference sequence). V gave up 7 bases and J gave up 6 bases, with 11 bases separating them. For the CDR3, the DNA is TGTGCCAGCAAGCCTCGGGCGGATACGCAGTATTTT. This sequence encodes CASKPRADTQYF.

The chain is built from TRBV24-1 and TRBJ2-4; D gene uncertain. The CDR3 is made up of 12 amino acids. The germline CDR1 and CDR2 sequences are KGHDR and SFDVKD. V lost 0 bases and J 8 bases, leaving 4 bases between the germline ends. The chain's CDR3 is CATSDLQDIQYF. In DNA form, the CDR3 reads TGTGCCACCAGTGATTTGCAAGACATTCAGTACTTC.

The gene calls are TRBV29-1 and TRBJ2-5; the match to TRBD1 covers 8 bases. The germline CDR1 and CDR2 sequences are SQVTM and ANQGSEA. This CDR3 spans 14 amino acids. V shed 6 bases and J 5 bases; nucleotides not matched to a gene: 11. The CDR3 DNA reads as TGCAGCGTAGGACAGGGAGAGCTTGAGGAGACCCAGTACTTC. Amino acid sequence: CSVGQGELEETQYF.

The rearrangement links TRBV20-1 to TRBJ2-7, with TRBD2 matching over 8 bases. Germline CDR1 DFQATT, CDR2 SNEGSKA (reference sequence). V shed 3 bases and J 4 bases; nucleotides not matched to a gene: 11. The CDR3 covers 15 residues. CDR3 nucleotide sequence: TGCAGTGCTAGCTCACACCGGGAGGGTGGGTACGAGCAGTACTTC. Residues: CSASSHREGGYEQYF.

Written as DNA, the CDR3 is TGTGCCAGCAGTTCCCGGGACCCATCCTACAATGAGCAGTTCTTC. This gives the protein CASSSRDPSYNEQFF. The chain carries TRBV27 and TRBJ2-1, with D perhaps given as TRBD1 or TRBD2 (5 bases each). The V and J ends lost 4 bases and 1 base respectively, with 11 bases between them. This CDR3 region has 15 residues. Per germline, CDR1 MNHEY and CDR2 SMNVEV (reference sequence).

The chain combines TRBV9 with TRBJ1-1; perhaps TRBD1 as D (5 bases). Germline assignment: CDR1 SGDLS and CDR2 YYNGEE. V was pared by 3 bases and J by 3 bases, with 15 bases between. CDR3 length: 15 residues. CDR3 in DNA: TGTGCCAGCAGCGCCGGGGCAGGTGTGCACACTGAAGCTTTCTTT. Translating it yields CASSAGAGVHTEAFF.

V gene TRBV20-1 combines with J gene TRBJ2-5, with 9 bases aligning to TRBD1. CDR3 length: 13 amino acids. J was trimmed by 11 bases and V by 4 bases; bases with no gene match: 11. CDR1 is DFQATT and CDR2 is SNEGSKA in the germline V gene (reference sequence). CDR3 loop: CSATGQGIRGQYF. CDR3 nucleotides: TGCAGTGCTACCGGACAGGGGATACGAGGGCAGTACTTC.